This entry lists 9 T cell receptor beta chains sequenced from one sample in a study of regulatory T cells in long-lasting Graves disease. Described time point: newly diagnosed GD, antithyroid drugs for less than 3 months. Making the TCR library involved RNA that had been extracted from PBMCs. With iRepertoire HTBI primers and Arm-PCR of CDR3 regions, TCR beta libraries were built. MiXCR, applied by TCRdb to the multiplex PCR reads, yields one record per CDR3 protein. The data show some 200,000 distinct CDR3 sequences, with roughly 18% seen just once and around 11% held by the top ten. The sample was also linked to a second study, of T cells in Graves' hyperthyroidism and ophthalmopathy.

The sequencing here drew on peripheral blood mononuclear cells (PBMCs), taken at new diagnosis, from a patient treated with antithyroid drugs. The source of these receptors is a young woman with Graves disease.

The CDR3 DNA sequence: TGTGCCAGCAGTCTCGACCGTACCGGGGAGCTGTTTTTT. This encodes CASSLDRTGELFF. The chain combines TRBV2 with TRBJ2-2, with D hard to call. Germline CDR1 and CDR2: SNHLY and FYNNEI. Trimming left V 5 bases short and J 5 bases short, with 9 bases between. The CDR3 length is 13 residues.

The rearrangement links TRBV6-2 or TRBV6-3 to TRBJ2-7; 7 bases are shared with TRBD2. With V trimmed by 5 bases and J by 4 bases, 8 bases remained unmatched. Germline loops: CDR1 MNHEY, CDR2 SVGEGT. The CDR3 length is 14 residues. CDR3 sequence (DNA): TGTGCCAGCAGTGAATCAGTGGGAGGGTACGAGCAGTACTTC. As protein: CASSESVGGYEQYF.

This clonotype was seen repeatedly, ten times or more. The chain recombines TRBV28 with TRBJ1-1, with D unresolved. This CDR3 has 11 amino acids. Trimming removed 3 bases at V and 7 bases at J, with 6 bases between. Germline-derived CDR1 and CDR2 are MDHEN and SYDVKM. Written as DNA, the CDR3 is TGTGCCAGCAGTTTCGAATTTGAAGCTTTCTTT. This encodes CASSFEFEAFF.

Ten or more counts support this clonotype. The rearrangement joins TRBV27 to TRBJ1-2; D uncertain. The germline V and J ends were trimmed by 4 bases and 8 bases, with 14 bases remaining between them. CDR1 MNHEY and CDR2 SMNVEV come from the germline V gene (reference sequence). The CDR3 is made up of 13 amino acids. CDR3 region: CASSSQPLGGYTF. The CDR3 DNA is TGTGCCAGCAGTTCCCAACCCCTGGGAGGCTACACCTTC.

This clonotype was observed many times. V usage is TRBV27 and J usage is TRBJ1-2; a weak D match, TRBD1 (6 bases). The CDR3 contains 15 residues. Germline V gene sequence: CDR1 MNHEY, CDR2 SMNVEV (reference sequence). V was shortened by 3 bases and J by 4 bases, with 15 bases between the two germline ends. The CDR3, as DNA: TGTGCCAGCAGTTTGGGCCAGGGGATTGGCTATGGCTACACCTTC. Protein sequence: CASSLGQGIGYGYTF.

This clonotype was detected ten times or more. The chain carries TRBV28 and TRBJ2-2; a weak D match, TRBD1 (6 bases). The CDR3 loop spans 15 amino acids. Germline V gives CDR1 MDHEN, CDR2 SYDVKM. The V end lost 5 bases, the J end lost 2 bases, and 12 bases lay between the germline ends. The CDR3 DNA reads as TGTGCCAGCAGTGCTGACAGGTTAAACACCGGGGAGCTGTTTTTT. It encodes CASSADRLNTGELFF.

At least ten counts were recorded for this clonotype. The chain links TRBV3-1 to TRBJ2-2, with D perhaps being TRBD1 or TRBD2 (5 bases each). V lost 3 bases, J lost 0 bases, and 11 bases lay in between. CDR3 length equals 16 residues. CDR1 LGHDT and CDR2 YNNKEL come from the germline V gene (reference sequence). CDR3 loop: CASSHLGAANTGELFF. CDR3 nucleotides: TGTGCCAGCAGCCACCTCGGGGCGGCGAACACCGGGGAGCTGTTTTTT.

In regard to this clonotype: A read error may produce the germline difference seen at one junction end. V gene TRBV5-6 combines with J gene TRBJ2-6, with D uncertain. CDR3 size: 16 residues. Germline V CDR1 and CDR2: SGHDT, YYEEEE. DNA of the CDR3: TGTGCCAGCGGCTTGGCCAAGGGTTCCAGGGCCAACGTCCTGACTTTC. Its translation is CASGLAKGSRANVLTF.

In the case of this clonotype: A much larger clone sits a single nucleotide away, making a read error possible. The chain recombines TRBV6-1 with TRBJ2-1; 11 bases match TRBD2. J lost 6 bases, V lost 7 bases, and 8 bases had no gene match. The CDR3 has 15 residues. Germline V gene data show CDR1 as MNHNS and CDR2 as SASEGT. The DNA of the CDR3 is TGTGCCAGCATTAGACTAGCGGGAAACTGCAATGAGCAGTTCTTC. Its translation is CASIRLAGNCNEQFF.